This TCR beta chain was sequenced in a study of T cells in Graves' hyperthyroidism and ophthalmopathy. Regions amplified from RNA transcripts were the TCR beta CDR3 regions. RT-PCR in the first round (using the HTBI primer set) targeted the TCR CDR3. MiXCR was run by TCRdb on the multiplex PCR reads, yielding one entry per CDR3 protein. This sample has 550,000 to 800,000 distinct CDR3 sequences, with 15% to 20% found just once. The study enrolled patients aged 18 to 65 with newly diagnosed hyperthyroidism of under 2 months' duration. Unmatched junction bases numbered 7, after V lost 6 bases and J lost 0 bases. Germline CDR1 and CDR2: LNHDA and SQIVND (reference sequence). The CDR3 loop spans 15 amino acids.

V and J are TRBV19 and TRBJ2-7; 8 positions agree with TRBD2. The sequence derives from a man aged 50 to 60 with Graves' hyperthyroidism. The sequenced sample was blood. CDR3 in DNA: TGTGCCAGTAGCCCTGCGGGACTAGTCTCCTACGAGCAGTACTTC. It specifies CASSPAGLVSYEQYF. The whole variable domain, filled in from reference TRBV19 and TRBJ2-7, reads DGGITQSPKYLFRKEGQNVTLSCEQNLNHDAMYWYRQDPGQGLRLIYYSQIVNDFQKGDIAEGYSVSREKKESFPLTVTSAQKNPTAFYLCASSPAGLVSYEQYFGPGTRLTVT.